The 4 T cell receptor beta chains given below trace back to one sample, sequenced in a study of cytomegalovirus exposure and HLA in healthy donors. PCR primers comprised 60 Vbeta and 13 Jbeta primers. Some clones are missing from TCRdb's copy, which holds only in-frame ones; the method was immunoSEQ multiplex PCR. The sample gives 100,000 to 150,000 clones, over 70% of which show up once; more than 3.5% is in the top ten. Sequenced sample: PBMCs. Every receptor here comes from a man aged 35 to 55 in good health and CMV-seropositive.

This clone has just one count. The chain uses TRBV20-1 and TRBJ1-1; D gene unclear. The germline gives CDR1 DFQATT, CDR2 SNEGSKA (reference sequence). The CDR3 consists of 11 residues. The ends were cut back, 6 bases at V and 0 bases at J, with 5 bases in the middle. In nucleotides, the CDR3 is TGCAGTGCGTATTTGAACACTGAAGCTTTCTTT. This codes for CSAYLNTEAFF.

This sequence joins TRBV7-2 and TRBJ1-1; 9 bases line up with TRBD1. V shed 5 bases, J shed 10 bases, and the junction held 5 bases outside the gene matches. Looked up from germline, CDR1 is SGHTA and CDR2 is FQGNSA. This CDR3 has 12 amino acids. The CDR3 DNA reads TGTGCCAGCAGCGAAGGACAGGGGAGAGCTTTCTTT. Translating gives CASSEGQGRAFF.

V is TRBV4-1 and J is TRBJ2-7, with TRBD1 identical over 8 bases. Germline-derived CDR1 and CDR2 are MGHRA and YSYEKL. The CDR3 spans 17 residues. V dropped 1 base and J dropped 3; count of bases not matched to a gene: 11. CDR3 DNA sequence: TGCGCCAGCAGCCAAGTCAAGCGGACAGGGAAGGTCTACGAGCAGTACTTC. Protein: CASSQVKRTGKVYEQYF.

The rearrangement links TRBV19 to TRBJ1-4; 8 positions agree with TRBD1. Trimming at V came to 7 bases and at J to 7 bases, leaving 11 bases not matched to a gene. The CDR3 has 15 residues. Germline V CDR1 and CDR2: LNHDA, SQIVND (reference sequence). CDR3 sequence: CASTPGQGVSEKLFF. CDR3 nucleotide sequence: TGTGCCAGTACCCCCGGACAGGGCGTTAGTGAAAAACTGTTTTTT. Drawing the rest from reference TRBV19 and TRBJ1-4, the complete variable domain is DGGITQSPKYLFRKEGQNVTLSCEQNLNHDAMYWYRQDPGQGLRLIYYSQIVNDFQKGDIAEGYSVSREKKESFPLTVTSAQKNPTAFYLCASTPGQGVSEKLFFGSGTQLSVL.